This T cell receptor (beta chain) was sequenced in a study of blood T cell repertoires in COVID-19. The method was immunoSEQ multiplex PCR; TCRdb's version includes in-frame clones alone and lacks a portion of them. The data contain a few hundred thousand clones, about 90% of them singletons. Source material: PBMCs or T cells enriched from blood (not recorded which). The TCR was taken from a man in his thirties or forties who had recovered from COVID-19.

CDR3 region: CASSQDRQGSYGYTF. The CDR3 DNA sequence: TGCGCCAGCAGCCAAGATCGGCAGGGGAGCTATGGCTACACCTTC. The chain carries TRBV4-3 and TRBJ1-2; TRBD1 might be the D (6 bases). Germline-derived CDR1 and CDR2 are LGHNA and YSLEER. CDR3 length: 15 amino acids. V lost 0 bases and J lost 4, with 12 bases in between.